The T cell receptor (beta chain) under discussion was sequenced for a study of post-analysis software for immune sequencing data. V lost 7 bases to trimming and J lost 14 bases; unmatched junction nucleotides: 10. This CDR3 region has 12 residues. Germline loops: CDR1 SQVTM, CDR2 ANQGSEA. Sequencing libraries made from TCR beta cDNA carried unique molecular identifiers. Between roughly 1 and 10 million T cells gave rise to about 450,000 cDNA molecules. One entry per CDR3 protein results from TCRdb running MiXCR on the PCR reads. The profile shows under 200,000 distinct CDR3 sequences, roughly 30% of them singletons. Note on this clonotype: The target antigen is unknown.

Study results and caveats: People with multiple sclerosis had a significantly lower normalized Chao1 diversity than controls did. TRBV5-6, TRBV5-1 and TRBV20-1 belonged to a set of a few TRBV segments that were more frequent in patients than controls.

This clonotype originated in a girl aged 2-17 years with multiple sclerosis. This chain connects TRBV29-1 to TRBJ2-1, with 11 bases matching TRBD1. Sequencing input: blood. CDR3 amino acids: CSARGQGASEFF. CDR3 nucleotides: TGCAGCGCCCGAGGACAGGGGGCCTCGGAGTTCTTC.